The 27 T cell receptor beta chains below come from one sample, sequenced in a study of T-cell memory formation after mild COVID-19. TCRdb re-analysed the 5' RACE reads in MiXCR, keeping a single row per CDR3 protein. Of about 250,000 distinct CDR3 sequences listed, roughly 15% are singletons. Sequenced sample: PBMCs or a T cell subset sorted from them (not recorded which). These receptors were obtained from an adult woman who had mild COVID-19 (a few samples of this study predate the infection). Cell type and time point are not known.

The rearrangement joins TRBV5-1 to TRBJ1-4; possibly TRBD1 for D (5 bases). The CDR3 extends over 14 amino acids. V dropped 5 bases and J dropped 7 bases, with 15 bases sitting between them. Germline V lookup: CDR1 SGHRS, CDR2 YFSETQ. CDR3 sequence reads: CASSLGPAGEKLFF. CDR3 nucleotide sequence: TGCGCCAGCAGTCTGGGACCGGCAGGTGAAAAACTGTTTTTT.

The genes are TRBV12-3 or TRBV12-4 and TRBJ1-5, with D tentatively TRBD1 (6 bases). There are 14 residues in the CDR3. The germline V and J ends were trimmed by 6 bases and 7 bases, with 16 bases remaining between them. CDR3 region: CASSLQGAEQPQHF. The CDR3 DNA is TGTGCCAGCAGCCTACAGGGAGCGGAACAGCCCCAGCATTTT.

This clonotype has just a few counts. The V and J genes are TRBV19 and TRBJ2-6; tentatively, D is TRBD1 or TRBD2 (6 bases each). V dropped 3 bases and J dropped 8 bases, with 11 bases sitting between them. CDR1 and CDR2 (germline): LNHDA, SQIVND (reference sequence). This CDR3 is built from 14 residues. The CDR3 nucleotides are TGTGCCAGTAGTATTTTTGGGGGGCCCAACGTCCTGACTTTC. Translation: CASSIFGGPNVLTF.

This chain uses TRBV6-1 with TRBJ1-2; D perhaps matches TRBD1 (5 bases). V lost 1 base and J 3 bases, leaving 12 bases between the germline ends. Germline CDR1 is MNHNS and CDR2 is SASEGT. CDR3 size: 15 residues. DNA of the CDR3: TGTGCCAGCAGTGAAGGACAGCGAGGCGACTATGGCTACACCTTC. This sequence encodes CASSEGQRGDYGYTF.

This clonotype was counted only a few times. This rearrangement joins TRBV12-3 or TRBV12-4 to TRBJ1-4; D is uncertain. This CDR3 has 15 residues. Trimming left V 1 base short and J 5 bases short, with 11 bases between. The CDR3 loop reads CASSLGGQTNEKLFF. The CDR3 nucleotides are TGTGCCAGCAGTTTAGGAGGGCAGACGAATGAAAAACTGTTTTTT.

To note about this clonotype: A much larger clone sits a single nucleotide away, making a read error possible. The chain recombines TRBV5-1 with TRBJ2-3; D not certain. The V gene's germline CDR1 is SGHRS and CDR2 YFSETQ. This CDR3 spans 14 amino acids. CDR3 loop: CANSRRGRTDTQYF. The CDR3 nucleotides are TGCGCCAACAGCCGAAGAGGACGCACAGATACGCAGTATTTT.

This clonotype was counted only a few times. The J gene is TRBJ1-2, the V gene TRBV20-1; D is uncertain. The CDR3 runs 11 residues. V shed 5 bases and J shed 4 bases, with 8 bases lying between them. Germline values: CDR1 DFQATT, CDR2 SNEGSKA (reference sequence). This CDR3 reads CSAPRTYGYTF. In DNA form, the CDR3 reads TGCAGTGCTCCTCGGACCTATGGCTACACCTTC.

The chain's CDR3 is CATSDNSDYSGNTIYF. The CDR3 region has the DNA TGTGCCACCAGTGACAACAGCGACTACTCTGGAAACACCATATATTTT. The J gene is TRBJ1-3, the V gene TRBV24-1, with D unresolved. The CDR3 loop spans 16 amino acids. V lost 4 bases and J 0 bases, leaving 12 bases between the germline ends. CDR1 and CDR2 from the germline V gene are KGHDR and SFDVKD.

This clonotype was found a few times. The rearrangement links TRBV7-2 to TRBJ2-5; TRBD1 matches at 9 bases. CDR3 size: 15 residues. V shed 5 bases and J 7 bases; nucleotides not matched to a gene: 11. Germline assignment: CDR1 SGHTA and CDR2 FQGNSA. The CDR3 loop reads CASSRDRDRIGTQYF. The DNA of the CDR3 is TGTGCCAGCAGCCGGGACAGGGATCGAATCGGGACCCAGTACTTC.

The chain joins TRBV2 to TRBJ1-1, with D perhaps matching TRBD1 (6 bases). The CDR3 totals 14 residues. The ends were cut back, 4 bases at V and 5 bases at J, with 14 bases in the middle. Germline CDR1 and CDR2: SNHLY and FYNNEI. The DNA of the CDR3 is TGTGCCAGCAGTGGGCCACGGAGGGGGACTGAAGCTTTCTTT. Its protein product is CASSGPRRGTEAFF.

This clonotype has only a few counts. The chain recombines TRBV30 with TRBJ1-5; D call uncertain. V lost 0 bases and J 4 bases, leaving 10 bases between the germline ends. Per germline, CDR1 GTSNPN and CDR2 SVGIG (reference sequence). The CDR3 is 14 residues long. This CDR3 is CAWSVRQMNQPQHF. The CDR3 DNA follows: TGTGCCTGGAGTGTTCGGCAGATGAATCAGCCCCAGCATTTT. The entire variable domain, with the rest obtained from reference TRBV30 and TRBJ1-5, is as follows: SQTIHQWPATLVQPVGSPLSLECTVEGTSNPNLYWYRQAAGRGLQLLFYSVGIGQISSEVPQNLSASRPQDRQFILSSKKLLLSDSGFYLCAWSVRQMNQPQHFGDGTRLSIL.

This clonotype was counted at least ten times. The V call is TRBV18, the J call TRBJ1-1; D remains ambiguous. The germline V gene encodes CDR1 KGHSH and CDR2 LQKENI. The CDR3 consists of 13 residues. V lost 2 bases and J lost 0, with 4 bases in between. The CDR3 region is CASSPTVNTEAFF. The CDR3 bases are TGTGCCAGCTCACCAACCGTGAACACTGAAGCTTTCTTT. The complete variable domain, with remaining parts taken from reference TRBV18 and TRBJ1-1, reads NAGVMQNPRHLVRRRGQEARLRCSPMKGHSHVYWYRQLPEEGLKFMVYLQKENIIDESGMPKERFSAEFPKEGPSILRIQQVVRGDSAAYFCASSPTVNTEAFFGQGTRLTVV.

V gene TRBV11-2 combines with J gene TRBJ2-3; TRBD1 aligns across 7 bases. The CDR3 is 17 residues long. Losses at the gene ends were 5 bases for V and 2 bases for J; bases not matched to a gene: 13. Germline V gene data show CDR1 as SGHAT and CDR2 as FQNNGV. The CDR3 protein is CASSPIQGIISTDTQYF. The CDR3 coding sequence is TGTGCCAGCAGCCCTATACAGGGGATAATCTCCACAGATACGCAGTATTTT.

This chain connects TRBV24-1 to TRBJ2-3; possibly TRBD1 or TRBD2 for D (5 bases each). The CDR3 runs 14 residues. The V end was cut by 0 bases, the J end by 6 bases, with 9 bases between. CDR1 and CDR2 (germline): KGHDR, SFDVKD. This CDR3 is CATSDLAEGDTQYF. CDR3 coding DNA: TGTGCCACCAGTGATTTGGCCGAGGGGGATACGCAGTATTTT.

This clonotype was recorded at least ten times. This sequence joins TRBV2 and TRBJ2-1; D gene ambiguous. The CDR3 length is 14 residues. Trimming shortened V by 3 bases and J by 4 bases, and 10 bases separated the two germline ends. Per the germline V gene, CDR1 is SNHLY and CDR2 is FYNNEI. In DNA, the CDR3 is TGTGCCAGCAGTGATCGGACCGGGTACAATGAGCAGTTCTTC. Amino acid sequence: CASSDRTGYNEQFF. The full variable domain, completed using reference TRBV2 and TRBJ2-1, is EPEVTQTPSHQVTQMGQEVILRCVPISNHLYFYWYRQILGQKVEFLVSFYNNEISEKSEIFDDQFSVERPDGSNFTLKIRSTKLEDSAMYFCASSDRTGYNEQFFGPGTRLTVL.

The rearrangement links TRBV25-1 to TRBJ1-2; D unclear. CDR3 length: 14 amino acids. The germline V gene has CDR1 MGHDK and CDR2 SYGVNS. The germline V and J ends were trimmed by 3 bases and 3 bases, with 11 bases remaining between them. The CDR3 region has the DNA TGTGCCAGCAGTGACACCTACGAGGACTATGGCTACACCTTC. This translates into CASSDTYEDYGYTF.

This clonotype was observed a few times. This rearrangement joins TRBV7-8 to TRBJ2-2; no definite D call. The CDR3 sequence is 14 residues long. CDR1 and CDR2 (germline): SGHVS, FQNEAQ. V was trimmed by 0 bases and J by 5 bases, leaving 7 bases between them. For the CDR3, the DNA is TGTGCCAGCAGCTTAGCGATAGCAACCGGGGAGCTGTTTTTT. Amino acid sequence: CASSLAIATGELFF.

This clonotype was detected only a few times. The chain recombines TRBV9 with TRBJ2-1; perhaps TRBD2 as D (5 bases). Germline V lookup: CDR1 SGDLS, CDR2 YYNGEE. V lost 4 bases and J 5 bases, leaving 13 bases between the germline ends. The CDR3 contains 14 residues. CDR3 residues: CASSPRTRDNEQFF. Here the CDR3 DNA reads TGTGCCAGCAGCCCTCGGACGCGGGACAATGAGCAGTTCTTC.

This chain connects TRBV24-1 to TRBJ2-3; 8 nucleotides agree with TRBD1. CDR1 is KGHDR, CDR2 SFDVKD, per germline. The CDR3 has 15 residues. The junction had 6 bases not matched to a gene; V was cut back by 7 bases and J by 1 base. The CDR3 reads CATSLTGVGTDTQYF. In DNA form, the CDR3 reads TGTGCCACCAGCCTGACAGGGGTCGGCACAGATACGCAGTATTTT.

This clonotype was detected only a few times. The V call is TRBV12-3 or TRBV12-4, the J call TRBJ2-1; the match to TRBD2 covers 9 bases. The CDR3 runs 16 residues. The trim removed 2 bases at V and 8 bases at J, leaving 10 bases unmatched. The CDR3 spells CASSLWAGGYLDEQFF. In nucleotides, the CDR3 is TGTGCCAGCAGTTTATGGGCGGGGGGGTATTTGGATGAGCAGTTCTTC.

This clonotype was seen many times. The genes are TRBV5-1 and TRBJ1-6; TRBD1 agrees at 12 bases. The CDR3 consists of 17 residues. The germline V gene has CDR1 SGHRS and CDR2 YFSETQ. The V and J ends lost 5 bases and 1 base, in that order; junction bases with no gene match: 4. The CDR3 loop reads CASRRGQGASYNSPLHF. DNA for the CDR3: TGCGCCAGCAGGCGGGGACAGGGGGCTTCCTATAATTCACCCCTCCACTTT.

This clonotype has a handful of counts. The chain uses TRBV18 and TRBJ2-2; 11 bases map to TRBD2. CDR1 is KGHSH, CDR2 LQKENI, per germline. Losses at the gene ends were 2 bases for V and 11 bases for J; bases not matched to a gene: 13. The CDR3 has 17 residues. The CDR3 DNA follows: TGTGCCAGCTCACCAATGACTAGCGGGACAAACGGAGGAGAGCTGTTTTTT. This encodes CASSPMTSGTNGGELFF.

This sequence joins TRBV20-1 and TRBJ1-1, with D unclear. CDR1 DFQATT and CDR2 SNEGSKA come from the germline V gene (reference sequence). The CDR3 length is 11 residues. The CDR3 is CSGRMNTEAFF. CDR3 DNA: TGCAGCGGTCGTATGAACACTGAAGCTTTCTTT.

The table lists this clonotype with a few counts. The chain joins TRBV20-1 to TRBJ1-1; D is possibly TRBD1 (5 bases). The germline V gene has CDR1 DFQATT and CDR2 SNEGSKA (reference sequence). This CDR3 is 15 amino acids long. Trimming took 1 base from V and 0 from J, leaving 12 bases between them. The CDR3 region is CSARAQGRLNTEAFF. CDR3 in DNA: TGCAGTGCTAGAGCTCAGGGACGGCTGAACACTGAAGCTTTCTTT.

CDR3 nucleotide sequence: TGCGCCAGCAGCTTGGGGAGTTGGGGACAGGGGGCACTTTCCGAGCAGTACTTC. It encodes CASSLGSWGQGALSEQYF. This rearrangement joins TRBV5-1 to TRBJ2-7, with TRBD1 identical over 12 bases. The CDR3 totals 18 residues. Losses at the gene ends were 0 bases for V and 6 bases for J; bases not matched to a gene: 13. Germline V gene sequence: CDR1 SGHRS, CDR2 YFSETQ.

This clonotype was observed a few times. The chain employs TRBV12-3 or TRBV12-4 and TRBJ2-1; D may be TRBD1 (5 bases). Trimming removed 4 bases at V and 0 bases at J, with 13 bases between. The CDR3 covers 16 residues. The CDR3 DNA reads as TGTGCCAGCAGTTCCCCAGGGTTGAGCTCCTACAATGAGCAGTTCTTC. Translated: CASSSPGLSSYNEQFF.

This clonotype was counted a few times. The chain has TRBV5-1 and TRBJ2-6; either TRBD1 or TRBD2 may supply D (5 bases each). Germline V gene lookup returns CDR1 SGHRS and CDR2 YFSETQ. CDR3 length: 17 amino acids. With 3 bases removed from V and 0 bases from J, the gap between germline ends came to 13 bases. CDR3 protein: CASSWGPQGSGANVLTF. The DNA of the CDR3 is TGCGCCAGCAGCTGGGGACCTCAGGGCTCTGGGGCCAACGTCCTGACTTTC.